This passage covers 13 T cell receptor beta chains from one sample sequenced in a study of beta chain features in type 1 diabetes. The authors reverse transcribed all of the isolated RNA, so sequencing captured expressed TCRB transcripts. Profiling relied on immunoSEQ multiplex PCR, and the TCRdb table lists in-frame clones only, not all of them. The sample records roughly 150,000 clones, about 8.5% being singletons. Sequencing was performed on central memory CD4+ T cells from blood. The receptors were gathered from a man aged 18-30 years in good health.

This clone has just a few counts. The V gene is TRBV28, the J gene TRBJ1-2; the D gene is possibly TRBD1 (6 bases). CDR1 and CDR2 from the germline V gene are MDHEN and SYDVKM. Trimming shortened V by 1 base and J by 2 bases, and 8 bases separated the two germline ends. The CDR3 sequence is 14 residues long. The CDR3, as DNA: TGTGCCAGCAGTTTATTTGGGGGCAACTATGGCTACACCTTC. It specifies CASSLFGGNYGYTF.

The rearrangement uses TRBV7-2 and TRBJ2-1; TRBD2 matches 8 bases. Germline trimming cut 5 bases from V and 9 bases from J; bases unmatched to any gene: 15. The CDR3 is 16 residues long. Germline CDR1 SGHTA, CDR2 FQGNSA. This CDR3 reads CASSPSVLAGGSEQFF. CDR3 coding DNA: TGTGCCAGCAGCCCCTCTGTCCTAGCGGGTGGGAGTGAGCAGTTCTTC.

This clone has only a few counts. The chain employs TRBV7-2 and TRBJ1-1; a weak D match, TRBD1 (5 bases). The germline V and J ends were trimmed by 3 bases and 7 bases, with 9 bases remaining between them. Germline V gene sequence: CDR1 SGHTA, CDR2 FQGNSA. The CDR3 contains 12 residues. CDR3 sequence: CASSFLGREAFF. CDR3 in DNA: TGTGCCAGCAGCTTCTTGGGGCGTGAAGCTTTCTTT.

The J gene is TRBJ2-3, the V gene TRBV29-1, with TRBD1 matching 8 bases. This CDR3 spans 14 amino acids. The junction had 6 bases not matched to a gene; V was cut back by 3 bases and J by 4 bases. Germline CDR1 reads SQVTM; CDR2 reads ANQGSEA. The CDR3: CSVDGRGQADTQYF. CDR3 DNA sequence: TGCAGCGTTGACGGCAGGGGGCAAGCAGATACGCAGTATTTT.

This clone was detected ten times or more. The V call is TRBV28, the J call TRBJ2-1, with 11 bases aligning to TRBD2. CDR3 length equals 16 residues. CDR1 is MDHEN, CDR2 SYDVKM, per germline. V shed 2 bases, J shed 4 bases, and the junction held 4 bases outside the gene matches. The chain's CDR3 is CASSLLRTSGYNEQFF. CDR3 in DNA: TGTGCCAGCAGTTTACTACGGACTAGCGGGTACAATGAGCAGTTCTTC.

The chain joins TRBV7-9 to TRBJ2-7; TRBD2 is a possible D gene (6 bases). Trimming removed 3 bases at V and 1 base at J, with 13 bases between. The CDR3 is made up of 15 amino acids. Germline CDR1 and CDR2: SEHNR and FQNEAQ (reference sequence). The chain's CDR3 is CASSLMIAASYEQYF. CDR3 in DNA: TGTGCCAGCAGCTTGATGATAGCGGCTTCCTACGAGCAGTACTTC.

The CDR3 loop is CASSLVEGVYEQYF. The CDR3 nucleotides are TGTGCCAGCAGCTTAGTCGAGGGAGTTTACGAGCAGTACTTC. The V and J genes are TRBV7-9 and TRBJ2-7, with D tentatively TRBD2 (5 bases). Germline CDR1 is SEHNR and CDR2 is FQNEAQ (reference sequence). V was cut by 1 base and J by 4 bases, with 11 bases left in between. The CDR3 totals 14 residues.

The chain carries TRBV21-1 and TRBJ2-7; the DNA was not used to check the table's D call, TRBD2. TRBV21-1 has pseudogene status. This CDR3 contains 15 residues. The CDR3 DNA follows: TGTGCCAGCAGCGACGAGGGACGGGGGGATCCCGAGCAGTACTTC. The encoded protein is CASSDEGRGDPEQYF.

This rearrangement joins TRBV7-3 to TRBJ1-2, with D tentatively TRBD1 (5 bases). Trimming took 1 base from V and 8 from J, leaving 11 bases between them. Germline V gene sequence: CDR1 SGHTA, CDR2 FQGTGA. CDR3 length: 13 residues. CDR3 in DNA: TGTGCCAGCAGCTTAAGGGGCGGCGAAGGCTACACCTTC. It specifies CASSLRGGEGYTF.

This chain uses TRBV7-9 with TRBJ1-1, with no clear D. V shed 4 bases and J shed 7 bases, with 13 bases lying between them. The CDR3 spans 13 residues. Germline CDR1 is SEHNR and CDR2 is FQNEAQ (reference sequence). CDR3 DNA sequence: TGTGCCAGCAGCTACAACCGGCGAGGTGAAGCTTTCTTT. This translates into CASSYNRRGEAFF.

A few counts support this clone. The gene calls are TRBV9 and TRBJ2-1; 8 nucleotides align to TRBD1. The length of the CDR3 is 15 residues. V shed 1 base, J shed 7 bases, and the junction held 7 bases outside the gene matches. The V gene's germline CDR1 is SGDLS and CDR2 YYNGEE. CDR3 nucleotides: TGTGCCAGCAGCGTAATGGACAGGGCAGGGAATGAGCAGTTCTTC. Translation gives CASSVMDRAGNEQFF.

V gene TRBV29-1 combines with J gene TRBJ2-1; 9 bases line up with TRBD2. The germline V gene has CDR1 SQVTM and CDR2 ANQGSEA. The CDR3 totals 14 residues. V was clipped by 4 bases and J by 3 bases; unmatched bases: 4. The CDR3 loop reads CSVVAGGFYNEQFF. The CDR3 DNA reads TGCAGCGTTGTGGCGGGAGGGTTCTACAATGAGCAGTTCTTC.

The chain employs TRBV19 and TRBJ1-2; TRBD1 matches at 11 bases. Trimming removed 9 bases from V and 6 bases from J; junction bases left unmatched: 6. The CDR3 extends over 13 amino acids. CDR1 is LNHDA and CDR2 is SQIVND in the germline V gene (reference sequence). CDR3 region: CASADRGQDGYTF. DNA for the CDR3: TGTGCCAGCGCGGACAGGGGGCAGGATGGCTACACCTTC.